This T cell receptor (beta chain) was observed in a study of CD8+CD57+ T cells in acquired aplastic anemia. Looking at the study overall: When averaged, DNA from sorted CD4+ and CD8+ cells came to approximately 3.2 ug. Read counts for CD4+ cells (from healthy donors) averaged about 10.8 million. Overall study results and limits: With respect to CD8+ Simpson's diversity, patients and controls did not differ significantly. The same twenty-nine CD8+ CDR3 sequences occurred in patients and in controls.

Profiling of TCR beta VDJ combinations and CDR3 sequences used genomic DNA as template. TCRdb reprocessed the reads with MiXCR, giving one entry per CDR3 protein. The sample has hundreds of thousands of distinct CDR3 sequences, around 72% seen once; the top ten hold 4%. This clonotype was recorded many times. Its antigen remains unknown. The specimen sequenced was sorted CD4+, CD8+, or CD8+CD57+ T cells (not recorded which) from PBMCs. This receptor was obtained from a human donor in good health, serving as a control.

The DNA for the CDR3 is TGCAGCGCCGCCATCGGACAGATGGGTCAGCCCCAGCATTTT. As protein: CSAAIGQMGQPQHF. The rearrangement joins TRBV29-1 to TRBJ1-5; weak D call: TRBD1 (6 bases). The germline gives CDR1 SQVTM, CDR2 ANQGSEA. CDR3 length: 14 residues. The V end was cut by 7 bases, the J end by 6 bases, with 19 bases between.